The sequence of this TCR beta chain was determined in a study of blood T cell repertoires in COVID-19. The wider study: PBMCs, B-cell-depleted T cells, or T cells provided the cDNA or gDNA that made up the material.

From germline, CDR1 is SGDLS and CDR2 YYNGEE. CDR3 length: 14 residues. Trimming cost V 4 bases and J 4 bases; bases outside gene matches: 5. Assay: immunoSEQ multiplex PCR; the TCRdb copy retains only in-frame clones and omits some. In the table there are 80,000 to 130,000 clones, around 90% of which are singletons. The clonotype was recovered from a woman aged 60-75 years with acute or convalescent COVID-19. The V call is TRBV9, the J call TRBJ1-2; 9 bases line up with TRBD1. The sequenced material came from peripheral blood. CDR3 bases: TGTGCCAGCAGCATTGACAGGGGGGGCTATGGCTACACCTTC. This sequence encodes CASSIDRGGYGYTF. Based on the CDR3 plus reference TRBV9 and TRBJ1-2, the full variable domain is DSGVTQTPKHLITATGQRVTLRCSPRSGDLSVYWYQQSLDQGLQFLIQYYNGEERAKGNILERFSAQQFPDLHSELNLSSLELGDSALYFCASSIDRGGYGYTFGSGTRLTVV.